Reported below is one T cell receptor (beta chain). What it binds is not known. With 4 bases removed from V and 2 bases from J, the gap between germline ends came to 12 bases. Germline V gene lookup returns CDR1 WNHNN and CDR2 SYGVQD (reference sequence). This CDR3 region has 14 residues. This table comes from immunoSEQ multiplex PCR, and its TCRdb copy is limited to in-frame clones, with some not included. The top ten hold roughly 0.4% of the sample, which has about 1.5 million clones, 98% seen once. These data come from a study of shared clonotypes between healthy human individuals. Across the study: Three plates each covered CD4 naive and memory; CD8 naive two, CD8 memory one.

Study-level results: Investigators collected only blood, and repertoires in tissues likely differ. With several donors compared, 5% to 5.5% of naive CD4 clonotypes were shared. Inspection by rarefaction showed sorted-subset sequencing to be incomplete despite large depth.

Source material: naive CD4+ T cells sorted from blood. Subset denoted: CD45RA+ positively selected. The TCR comes from a man between 25 and 39 years old in good health. The chain recombines TRBV10-1 with TRBJ2-7, with D perhaps being TRBD1 or TRBD2 (5 bases each). The CDR3: CASSVSGPPYEQYF. In DNA, the CDR3 is TGCGCCAGCAGTGTATCGGGGCCCCCCTACGAGCAGTACTTC.